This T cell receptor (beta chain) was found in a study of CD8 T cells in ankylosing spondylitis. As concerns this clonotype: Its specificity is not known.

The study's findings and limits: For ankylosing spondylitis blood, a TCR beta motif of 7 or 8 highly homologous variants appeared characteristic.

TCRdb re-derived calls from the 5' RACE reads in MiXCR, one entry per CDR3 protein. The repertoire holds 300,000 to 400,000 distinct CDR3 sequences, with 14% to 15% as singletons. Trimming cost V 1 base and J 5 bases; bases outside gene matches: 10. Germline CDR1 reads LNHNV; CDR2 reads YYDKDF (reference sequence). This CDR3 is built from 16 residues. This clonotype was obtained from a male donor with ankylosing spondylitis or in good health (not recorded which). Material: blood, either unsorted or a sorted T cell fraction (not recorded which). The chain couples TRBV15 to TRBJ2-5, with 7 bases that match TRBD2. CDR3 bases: TGTGCCACCAGCAGAGGCCGACTAGCATTGGAGGAGACCCAGTACTTC. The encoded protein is CATSRGRLALEETQYF.